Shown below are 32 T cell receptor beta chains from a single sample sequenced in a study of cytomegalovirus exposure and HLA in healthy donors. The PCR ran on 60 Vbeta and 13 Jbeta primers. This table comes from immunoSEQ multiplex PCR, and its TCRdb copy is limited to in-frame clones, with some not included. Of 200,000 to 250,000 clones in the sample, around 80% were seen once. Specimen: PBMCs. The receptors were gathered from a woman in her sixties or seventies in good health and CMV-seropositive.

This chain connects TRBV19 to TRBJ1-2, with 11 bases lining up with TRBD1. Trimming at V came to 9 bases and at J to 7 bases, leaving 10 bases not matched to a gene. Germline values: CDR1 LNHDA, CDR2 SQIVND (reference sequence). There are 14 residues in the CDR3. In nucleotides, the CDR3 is TGTGCCAGCCGCCCGGGACAGGGGGATATTGGCTACACCTTC. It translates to CASRPGQGDIGYTF.

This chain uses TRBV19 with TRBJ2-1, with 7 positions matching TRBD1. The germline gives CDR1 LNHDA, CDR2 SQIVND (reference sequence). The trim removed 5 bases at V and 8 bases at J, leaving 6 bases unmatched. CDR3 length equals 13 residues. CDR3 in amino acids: CASSLRTGDEQFF. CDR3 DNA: TGTGCCAGTAGTCTACGGACAGGCGATGAGCAGTTCTTC.

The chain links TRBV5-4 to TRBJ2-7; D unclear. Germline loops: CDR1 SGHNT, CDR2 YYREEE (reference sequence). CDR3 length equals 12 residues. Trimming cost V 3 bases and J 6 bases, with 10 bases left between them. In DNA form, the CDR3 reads TGTGCCAGCAGCTCCGGTCCCGGCGAGCAGTACTTC. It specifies CASSSGPGEQYF. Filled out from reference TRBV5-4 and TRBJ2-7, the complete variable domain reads ETGVTQSPTHLIKTRGQQVTLRCSSQSGHNTVSWYQQALGQGPQFIFQYYREEENGRGNFPPRFSGLQFPNYSSELNVNALELDDSALYLCASSSGPGEQYFGPGTRLTVT.

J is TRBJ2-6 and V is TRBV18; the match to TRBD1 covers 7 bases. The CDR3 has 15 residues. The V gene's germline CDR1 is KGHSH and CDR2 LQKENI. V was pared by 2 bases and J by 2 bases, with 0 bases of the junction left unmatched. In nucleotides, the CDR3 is TGTGCCAGCTCACCAGGACAGGCTGGGGCCAACGTCCTGACTTTC. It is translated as CASSPGQAGANVLTF.

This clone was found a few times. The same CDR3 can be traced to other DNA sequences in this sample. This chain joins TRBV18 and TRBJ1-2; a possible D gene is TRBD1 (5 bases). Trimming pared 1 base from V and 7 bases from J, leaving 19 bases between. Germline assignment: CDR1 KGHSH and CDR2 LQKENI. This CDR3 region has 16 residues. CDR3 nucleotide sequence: TGTGCCAGCTCACCACAGGAAAACAGGCGCGTGGGTGGCTACACCTTC. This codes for CASSPQENRRVGGYTF.

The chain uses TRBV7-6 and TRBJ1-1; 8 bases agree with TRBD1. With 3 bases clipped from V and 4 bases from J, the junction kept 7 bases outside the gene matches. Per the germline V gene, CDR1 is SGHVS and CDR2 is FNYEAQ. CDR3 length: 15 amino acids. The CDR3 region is CASSFAGGPGTEAFF. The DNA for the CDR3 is TGTGCCAGCAGCTTTGCAGGGGGCCCGGGCACTGAAGCTTTCTTT.

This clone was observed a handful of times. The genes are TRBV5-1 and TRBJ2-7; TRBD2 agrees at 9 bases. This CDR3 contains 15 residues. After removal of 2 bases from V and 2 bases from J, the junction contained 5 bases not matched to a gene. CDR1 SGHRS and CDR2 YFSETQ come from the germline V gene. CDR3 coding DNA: TGCGCCAGCAGCTTCTCTAGCGGGAAGCCCTACGAGCAGTACTTC. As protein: CASSFSSGKPYEQYF.

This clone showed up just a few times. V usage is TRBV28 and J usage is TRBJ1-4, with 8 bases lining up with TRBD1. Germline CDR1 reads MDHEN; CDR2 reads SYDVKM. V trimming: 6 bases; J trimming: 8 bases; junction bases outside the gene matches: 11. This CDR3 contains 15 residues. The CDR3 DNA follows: TGTGCCAGCAGAAAACCGGGACAGGAGGGCGAAAAACTGTTTTTT. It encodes CASRKPGQEGEKLFF.

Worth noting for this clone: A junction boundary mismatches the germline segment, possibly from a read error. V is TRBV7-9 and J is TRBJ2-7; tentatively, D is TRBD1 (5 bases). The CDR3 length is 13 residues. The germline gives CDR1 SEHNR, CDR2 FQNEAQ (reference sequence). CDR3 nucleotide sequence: TGTTCCAGCAGCTTTCCAGGGACCTACGAGCAGTACTTC. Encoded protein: CSSSFPGTYEQYF. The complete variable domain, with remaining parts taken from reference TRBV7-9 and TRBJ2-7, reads DTGVSQNPRHKITKRGQNVTFRCDPISEHNRLYWYRQTLGQGPEFLTYFQNEAQLEKSRLLSDRFSAERPKGSFSTLEIQRTEQGDSAMYLCSSSFPGTYEQYFGPGTRLTVT.

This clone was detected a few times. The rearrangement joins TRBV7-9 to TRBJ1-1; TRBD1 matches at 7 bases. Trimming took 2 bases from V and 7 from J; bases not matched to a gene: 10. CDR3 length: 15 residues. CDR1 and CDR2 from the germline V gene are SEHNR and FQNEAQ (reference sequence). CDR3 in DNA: TGTGCCAGCAGCTTAATGGGAAGGGGGCAGGTTGAAGCTTTCTTT. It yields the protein CASSLMGRGQVEAFF.

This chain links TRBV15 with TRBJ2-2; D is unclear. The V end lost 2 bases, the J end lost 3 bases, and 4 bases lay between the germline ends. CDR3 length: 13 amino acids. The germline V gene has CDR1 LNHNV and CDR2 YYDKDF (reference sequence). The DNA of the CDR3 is TGTGCCACCAGCAGACAGGACACCGGGGAGCTGTTTTTT. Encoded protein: CATSRQDTGELFF.

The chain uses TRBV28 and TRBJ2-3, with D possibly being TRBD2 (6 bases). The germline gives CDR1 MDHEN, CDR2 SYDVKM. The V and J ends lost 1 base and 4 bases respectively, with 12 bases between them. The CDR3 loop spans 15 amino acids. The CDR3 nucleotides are TGTGCCAGCAGTTTATTGGAGGGTATCTCAGATACGCAGTATTTT. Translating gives CASSLLEGISDTQYF.

Here the CDR3 reads CASSPAGQGIGNTIYF. CDR3 DNA: TGTGCCAGCTCACCGGCGGGACAGGGGATTGGAAACACCATATATTTT. The rearrangement links TRBV18 to TRBJ1-3, with 10 positions matching TRBD1. Germline V gene lookup returns CDR1 KGHSH and CDR2 LQKENI. The trim removed 3 bases at V and 3 bases at J, leaving 5 bases unmatched. The CDR3 is 16 amino acids.

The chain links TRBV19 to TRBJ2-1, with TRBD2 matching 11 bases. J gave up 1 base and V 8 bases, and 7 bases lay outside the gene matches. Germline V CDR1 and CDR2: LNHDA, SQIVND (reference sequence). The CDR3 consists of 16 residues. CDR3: CASHTSGRGSYNEQFF. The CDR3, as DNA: TGTGCCAGTCATACTAGCGGGAGAGGTTCCTACAATGAGCAGTTCTTC.

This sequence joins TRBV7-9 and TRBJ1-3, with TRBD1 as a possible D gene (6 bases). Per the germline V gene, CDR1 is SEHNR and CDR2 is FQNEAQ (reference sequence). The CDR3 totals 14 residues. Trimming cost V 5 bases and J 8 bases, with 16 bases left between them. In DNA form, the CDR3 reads TGTGCCAGCAGCCGTCGAAACAGGGCGGACACCATATATTTT. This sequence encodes CASSRRNRADTIYF.

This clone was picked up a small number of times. The CDR3 is CAWNSGAYNEQFF. The CDR3 region has the DNA TGTGCCTGGAATTCGGGAGCCTACAATGAGCAGTTCTTC. The chain is built from TRBV30 and TRBJ2-1; D possibly corresponds to TRBD2 (6 bases). V was clipped by 4 bases and J by 2 bases, with 9 bases between them. This CDR3 has 13 amino acids. CDR1 is GTSNPN and CDR2 is SVGIG in the germline V gene (reference sequence). The whole variable domain, remainder taken from reference TRBV30 and TRBJ2-1, is SQTIHQWPATLVQPVGSPLSLECTVEGTSNPNLYWYRQAAGRGLQLLFYSVGIGQISSEVPQNLSASRPQDRQFILSSKKLLLSDSGFYLCAWNSGAYNEQFFGPGTRLTVL.

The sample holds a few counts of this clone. For the CDR3, the DNA is TGTGCCAGCAGCTTCGGCGGGAGGGACGAGCAGTACTTC. Protein sequence: CASSFGGRDEQYF. V gene TRBV5-4 combines with J gene TRBJ2-7; 9 bases are a match to TRBD2. This CDR3 has 13 amino acids. V lost 2 bases and J lost 5; bases outside the gene matches: 2. Germline V lookup: CDR1 SGHNT, CDR2 YYREEE (reference sequence).

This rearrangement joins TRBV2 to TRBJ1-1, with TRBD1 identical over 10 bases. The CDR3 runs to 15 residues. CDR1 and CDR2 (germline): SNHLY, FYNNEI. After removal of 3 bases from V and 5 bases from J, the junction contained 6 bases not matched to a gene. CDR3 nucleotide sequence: TGTGCCAGCAGTGAGGGGCGGACAGGGGGTACTGAAGCTTTCTTT. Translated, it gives CASSEGRTGGTEAFF.

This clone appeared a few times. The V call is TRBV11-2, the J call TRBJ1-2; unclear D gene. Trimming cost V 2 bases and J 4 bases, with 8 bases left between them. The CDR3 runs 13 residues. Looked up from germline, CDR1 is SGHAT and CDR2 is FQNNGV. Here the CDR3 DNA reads TGTGCCAGCAGCTTATTATTCGGCTATGGCTACACCTTC. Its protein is CASSLLFGYGYTF.

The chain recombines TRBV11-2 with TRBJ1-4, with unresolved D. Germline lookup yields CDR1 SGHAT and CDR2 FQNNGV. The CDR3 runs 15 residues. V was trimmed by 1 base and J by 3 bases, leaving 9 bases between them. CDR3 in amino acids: CASSLAGMANEKLFF. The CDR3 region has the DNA TGTGCCAGCAGCTTAGCCGGGATGGCTAATGAAAAACTGTTTTTT.

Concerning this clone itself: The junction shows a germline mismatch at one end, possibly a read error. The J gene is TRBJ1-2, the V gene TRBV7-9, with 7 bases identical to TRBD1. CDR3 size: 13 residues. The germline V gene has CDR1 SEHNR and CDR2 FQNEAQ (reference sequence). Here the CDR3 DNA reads TGTTCCAGCAGCTTGGAGGGGGCGCGGGGCTACACCTTC. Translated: CSSSLEGARGYTF.

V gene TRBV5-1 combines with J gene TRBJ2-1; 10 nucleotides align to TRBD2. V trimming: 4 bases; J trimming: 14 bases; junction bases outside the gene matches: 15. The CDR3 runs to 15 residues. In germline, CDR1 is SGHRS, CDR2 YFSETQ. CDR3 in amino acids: CASSPAASSSGSKFF. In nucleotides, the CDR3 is TGCGCCAGCAGCCCCGCGGCCAGCTCTAGCGGGAGTAAGTTCTTC.

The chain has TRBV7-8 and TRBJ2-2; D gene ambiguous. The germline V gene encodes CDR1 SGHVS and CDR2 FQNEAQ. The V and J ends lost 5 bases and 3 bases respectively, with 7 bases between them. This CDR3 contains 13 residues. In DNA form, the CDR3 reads TGTGCCAGCAGCCCTGGCCACACCGGGGAGCTGTTTTTT. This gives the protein CASSPGHTGELFF.

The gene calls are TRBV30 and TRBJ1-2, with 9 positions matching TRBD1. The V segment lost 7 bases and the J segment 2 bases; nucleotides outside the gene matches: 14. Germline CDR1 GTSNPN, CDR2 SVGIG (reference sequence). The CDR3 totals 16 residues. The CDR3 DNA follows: TGTGCCTCCCCCCGGGACAGGGTCCATGACAACTATGGCTACACCTTC. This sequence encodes CASPRDRVHDNYGYTF.

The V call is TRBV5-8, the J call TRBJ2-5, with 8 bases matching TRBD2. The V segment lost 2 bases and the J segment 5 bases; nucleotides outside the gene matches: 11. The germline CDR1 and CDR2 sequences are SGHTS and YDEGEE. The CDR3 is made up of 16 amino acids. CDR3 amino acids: CASSFRSGVTGETQYF. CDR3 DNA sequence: TGTGCCAGCAGCTTCCGTAGCGGGGTTACCGGTGAGACCCAGTACTTC.

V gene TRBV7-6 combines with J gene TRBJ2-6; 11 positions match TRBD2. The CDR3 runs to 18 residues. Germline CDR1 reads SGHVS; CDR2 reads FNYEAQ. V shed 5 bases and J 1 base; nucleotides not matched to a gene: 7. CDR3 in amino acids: CASSGRLAGMSGANVLTF. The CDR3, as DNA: TGTGCCAGCAGCGGCAGACTAGCGGGAATGTCTGGGGCCAACGTCCTGACTTTC.

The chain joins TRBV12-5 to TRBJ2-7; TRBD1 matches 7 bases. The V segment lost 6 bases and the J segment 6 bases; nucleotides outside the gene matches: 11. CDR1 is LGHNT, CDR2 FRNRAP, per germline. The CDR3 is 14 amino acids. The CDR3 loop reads CASGETGTAIEQYF. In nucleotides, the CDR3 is TGTGCTAGTGGGGAGACCGGGACAGCAATCGAGCAGTACTTC.

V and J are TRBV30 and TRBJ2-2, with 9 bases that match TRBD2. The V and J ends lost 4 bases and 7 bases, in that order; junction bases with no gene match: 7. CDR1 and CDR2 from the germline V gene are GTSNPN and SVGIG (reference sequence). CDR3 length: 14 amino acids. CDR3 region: CAWTPISGSGELFF. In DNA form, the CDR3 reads TGTGCCTGGACCCCAATTAGCGGGAGCGGGGAGCTGTTTTTT.

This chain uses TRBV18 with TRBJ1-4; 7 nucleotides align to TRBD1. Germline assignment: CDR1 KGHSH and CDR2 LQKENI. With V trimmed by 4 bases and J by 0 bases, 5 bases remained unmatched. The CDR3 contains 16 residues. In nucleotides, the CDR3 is TGTGCCAGCTCACGGGACAGATATGCAACTAATGAAAAACTGTTTTTT. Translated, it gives CASSRDRYATNEKLFF.

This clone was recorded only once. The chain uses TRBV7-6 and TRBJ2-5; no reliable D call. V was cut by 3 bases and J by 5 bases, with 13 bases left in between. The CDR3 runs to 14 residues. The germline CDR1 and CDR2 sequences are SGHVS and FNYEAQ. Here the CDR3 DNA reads TGTGCCAGCAGCTTGGGTCAGACTCAGGAGACCCAGTACTTC. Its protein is CASSLGQTQETQYF. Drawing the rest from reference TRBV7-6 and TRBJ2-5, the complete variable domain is GAGVSQSPRYKVTKRGQDVALRCDPISGHVSLYWYRQALGQGPEFLTYFNYEAQQDKSGLPNDRFSAERPEGSISTLTIQRTEQRDSAMYRCASSLGQTQETQYFGPGTRLLVL.

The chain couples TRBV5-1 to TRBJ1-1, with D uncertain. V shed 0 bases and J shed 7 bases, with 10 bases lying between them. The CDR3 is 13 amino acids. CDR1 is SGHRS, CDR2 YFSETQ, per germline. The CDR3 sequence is CASSLDILSEAFF. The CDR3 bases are TGCGCCAGCAGCTTGGACATCCTCAGTGAAGCTTTCTTT.

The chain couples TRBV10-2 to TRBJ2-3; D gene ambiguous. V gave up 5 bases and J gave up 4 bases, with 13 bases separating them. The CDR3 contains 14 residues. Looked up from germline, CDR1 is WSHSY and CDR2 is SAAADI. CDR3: CASSRISAADTQYF. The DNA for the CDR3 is TGCGCCAGCAGTCGAATATCTGCAGCAGATACGCAGTATTTT.